This record looks at one T cell receptor (beta chain) sequence and its context. Its specificity is unknown. The data are from a study of blood T cells in healthy people across ages. The CDR3 contains 15 residues. Trimming removed 6 bases at V and 3 bases at J, with 14 bases between. CDR1 is MNHNY and CDR2 is SVGAGI in the germline V gene (reference sequence). The second PCR ran roughly 7 to 11 cycles with a sample-barcoded 5' primer and J-beta primers. TCRdb fed the 5' RACE reads into MiXCR, producing one record per CDR3 protein. Here the sample spans approximately 800,000 distinct CDR3 sequences, 30% to 45% being singletons. General observations from the study: PBMCs that were unsorted prevented a conclusive naive versus antigen-experienced comparison.

This receptor was obtained from a man between 18 and 29 years old in good health. Sequenced sample: blood. V is TRBV6-6 and J is TRBJ2-2; D may be TRBD1 (5 bases). The CDR3 sequence is CASRPQGWDTGELFF. The CDR3 nucleotides read TGTGCCAGCAGGCCCCAGGGTTGGGACACCGGGGAGCTGTTTTTT.